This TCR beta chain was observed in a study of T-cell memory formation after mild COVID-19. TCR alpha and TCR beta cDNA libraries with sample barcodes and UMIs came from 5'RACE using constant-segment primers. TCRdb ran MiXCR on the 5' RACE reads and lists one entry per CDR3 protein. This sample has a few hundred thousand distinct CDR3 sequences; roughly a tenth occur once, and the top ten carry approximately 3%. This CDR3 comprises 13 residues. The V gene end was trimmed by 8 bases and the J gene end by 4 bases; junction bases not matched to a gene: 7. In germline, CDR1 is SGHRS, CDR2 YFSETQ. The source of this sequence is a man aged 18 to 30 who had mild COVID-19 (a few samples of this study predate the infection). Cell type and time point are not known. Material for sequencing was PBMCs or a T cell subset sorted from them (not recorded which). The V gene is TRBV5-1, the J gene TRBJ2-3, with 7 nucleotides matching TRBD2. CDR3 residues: CASTREGADTQYF. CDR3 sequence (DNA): TGCGCCAGTACCAGGGAGGGCGCAGATACGCAGTATTTT.